The 12 T cell receptor beta chains in this list originate from one sample, sequenced in a study of T cells in Graves' hyperthyroidism and ophthalmopathy. Researchers amplified the TCR beta CDR3 regions from RNA transcripts. The primer set for the first-round RT-PCR of the TCR CDR3 was HTBI. Each CDR3 protein gets one entry after TCRdb re-called the multiplex PCR reads with MiXCR. In the table there are a few hundred thousand distinct CDR3 sequences, around 13% of which are singletons. Sequencing was done on a sample of blood. The receptors here all came from a woman aged 18 to 35 with Graves' hyperthyroidism.

V usage is TRBV5-1 and J usage is TRBJ2-1; 10 nucleotides align to TRBD2. The DNA end favors TRBJ2-7, so the J call may be wrong. This CDR3 is 16 amino acids long. CDR1 is SGHRS and CDR2 is YFSETQ in the germline V gene. The CDR3 loop is CASSPIPSGSYNEQYF. As DNA, the CDR3 is TGCGCCAGCAGCCCCATCCCTAGCGGGAGCTACAATGAGCAGTACTTC.

This clonotype was detected ten times or more. CDR3 loop: CASSLRDSNQPQHF. The CDR3, as DNA: TGTGCCAGCAGTTTGCGGGACAGCAATCAGCCCCAGCATTTT. The rearrangement uses TRBV12-3 or TRBV12-4 and TRBJ1-5; D might be TRBD1 (5 bases). The CDR3 has 14 amino acids. V was trimmed by 3 bases and J by 1 base, leaving 7 bases between them.

This clonotype was observed many times. The chain couples TRBV6-1 to TRBJ1-1; 8 bases line up with TRBD1. With V trimmed by 5 bases and J by 0 bases, 11 bases remained unmatched. The CDR3 loop spans 17 amino acids. The germline V gene encodes CDR1 MNHNS and CDR2 SASEGT. CDR3 amino acids: CASSPGTGTTMNTEAFF. CDR3 nucleotides: TGTGCCAGCAGTCCCGGGACAGGTACTACCATGAACACTGAAGCTTTCTTT.

This clonotype was seen only a few times. It may be a read error: a sequence one base away is much more abundant. The chain employs TRBV11-2 and TRBJ1-1; a weak D match, TRBD1 (5 bases). Per germline, CDR1 SGHAT and CDR2 FQNNGV. The CDR3 is 14 amino acids. For the CDR3, the DNA is TGTGCCAGCAGCTCTTTAGGGGCGAACGCTGAAGCTTTCTTT. Translating it yields CASSSLGANAEAFF.

The V and J genes are TRBV19 and TRBJ2-2, with 8 bases lining up with TRBD2. The germline CDR1 and CDR2 sequences are LNHDA and SQIVND (reference sequence). The trim removed 1 base at V and 5 bases at J, leaving 9 bases unmatched. The CDR3 length is 17 residues. CDR3 residues: CASSIAGTRYLTGELFF. CDR3 bases: TGTGCCAGTAGTATAGCGGGGACTAGATACCTTACCGGGGAGCTGTTTTTT.

This clonotype was observed a handful of times. The chain couples TRBV4-3 to TRBJ2-7; tentatively, D is TRBD1 (6 bases). Looked up from germline, CDR1 is LGHNA and CDR2 is YSLEER. The CDR3 extends over 15 amino acids. V lost 1 base and J lost 3, with 13 bases in between. The CDR3 region has the DNA TGCGCCAGCAGCCAAGGGACAGCTGGTCACTACGAGCAGTACTTC. It encodes CASSQGTAGHYEQYF.

This clonotype has a count of ten or more. The chain is built from TRBV20-1 and TRBJ1-2; D uncertain. Deletions cut 0 bases from V and 4 bases from J, with 9 bases between. Germline CDR1 reads DFQATT; CDR2 reads SNEGSKA (reference sequence). The CDR3 spans 13 residues. The CDR3 reads CSARDGKGYGYTF. DNA for the CDR3: TGCAGTGCTAGAGATGGGAAGGGCTATGGCTACACCTTC.

Ten or more counts support this clonotype. The rearrangement uses TRBV7-2 and TRBJ1-2; 7 nucleotides agree with TRBD1. Germline V gene sequence: CDR1 SGHTA, CDR2 FQGNSA. V lost 1 base and J lost 4; bases outside the gene matches: 6. This CDR3 spans 15 amino acids. This CDR3 reads CASSLVPRTGYGYTF. Here the CDR3 DNA reads TGTGCCAGCAGCTTAGTCCCTCGGACAGGCTATGGCTACACCTTC.

This clonotype was seen at least ten times. The gene calls are TRBV5-1 and TRBJ1-3; no firm D call. The CDR3 totals 17 residues. V gave up 4 bases and J gave up 0 bases, with 17 bases separating them. Germline V gene sequence: CDR1 SGHRS, CDR2 YFSETQ. The CDR3 protein is CASSAGFGTISGNTIYF. CDR3 in DNA: TGCGCCAGCAGCGCCGGATTCGGAACGATCTCTGGAAACACCATATATTTT.

A word on this clonotype: Given a much more abundant clone one base away, this may be a read error. The gene calls are TRBV7-2 and TRBJ1-1, with 10 bases aligning to TRBD1. The CDR3 has 17 residues. Losses at the gene ends were 2 bases for V and 7 bases for J; bases not matched to a gene: 13. Germline-derived CDR1 and CDR2 are SGHTA and FQGNSA. The CDR3 spells CASSLNPGQGPRSEAFF. CDR3 DNA: TGTGCCAGCAGCTTAAACCCGGGACAGGGGCCCCGGAGTGAAGCTTTCTTT.

The sample holds many counts of this clonotype. This chain connects TRBV7-8 to TRBJ2-4; D may be TRBD1 or TRBD2 (5 bases each). V shed 5 bases and J shed 7 bases, with 15 bases lying between them. CDR1 is SGHVS, CDR2 FQNEAQ, per germline. The CDR3 runs to 14 residues. The CDR3 protein is CASSPTGTLNIQYF. The CDR3 DNA reads TGTGCCAGCAGCCCGACCGGGACCCTGAACATTCAGTACTTC.

A few counts support this clonotype. A read error may be the cause here, since a much bigger clone is one base away. Here the CDR3 DNA reads TGTGCCAGCAGTCTCCCGGGGCCGGGAAGAAACATTCAGTACTTC. This encodes CASSLPGPGRNIQYF. The chain links TRBV12-3 or TRBV12-4 to TRBJ2-4; TRBD1 or TRBD2 may be the D gene (5 bases each). The CDR3 runs to 15 residues. V shed 5 bases and J shed 6 bases, with 17 bases lying between them.